The T cell receptor beta chain described here comes from a study of cytomegalovirus exposure and HLA in healthy donors. In the study overall: An earlier analysis identified approximately 120 million unique TCR beta sequences in approximately 190 million T cells.

As regards this clone: Its target is not known.

Study-wide results and caveats: By HLA locus, TCR association rates varied in a later analysis, with DRB1 showing the most and HLA-C the fewest. Associated with cytomegalovirus, according to the listing, were fewer than 200 TCR beta chains.

The PCR ran on 60 Vbeta and 13 Jbeta primers. This table comes from immunoSEQ multiplex PCR, and its TCRdb copy is limited to in-frame clones, with some not included. The sample totals 150,000 to 200,000 clones. The V end was cut by 0 bases, the J end by 0 bases, with 7 bases between. The CDR3 runs to 15 residues. CDR1 SGHRS and CDR2 YFSETQ come from the germline V gene. The sequenced sample was PBMCs. This TCR came from an older woman in good health and CMV-seronegative. V gene TRBV5-1 combines with J gene TRBJ1-5; a possible D gene is TRBD1 (5 bases). CDR3 sequence (DNA): TGCGCCAGCAGCTTGGAAGGGGTTAGCAATCAGCCCCAGCATTTT. As protein: CASSLEGVSNQPQHF.